The rows below give T cell receptor beta chains drawn from one sample of a study of graft-versus-host responses after intestinal transplantation. Sequencing was performed with immunoSEQ multiplex PCR; in TCRdb, only in-frame clones are kept and a portion is missing. The repertoire includes 60,000 to 65,000 clones, 90% of them detected once, and about 1.7% sits in the top ten. No antigens are known for them. The input for sequencing was unstimulated CD8+ T cells sorted from spleen or lymph node cells, taken before transplant. The receptors here all came from a human donor who was the organ donor for an intestinal transplant. CDR3s include the opening cysteine and the closing phenylalanine or tryptophan. The D gene is left open where the match is weak. A row's size may be missing; if present it is once, few, many or a size class.

clone_size	d_call	v_call	j_call	cdr3_nt	cdr3_aa
-	TRBD2	TRBV27	TRBJ2-7	TGTGCCAGCAGTTTGGCTAGCGGGACCTACGAGCAGTACTTC	CASSLASGTYEQYF
-	-	TRBV7-6	TRBJ2-1	TGTGCCAGCAGCTTATTGCGAGACGGGAGCTCCTACAATGAGCAGTTCTTC	CASSLLRDGSSYNEQFF
-	TRBD1	TRBV7-2	TRBJ2-7	TGTGCCAGCAGCTCCACCGGACAGGGAGGCTACGAGCAGTACTTC	CASSSTGQGGYEQYF
-	TRBD2	TRBV9	TRBJ2-3	TGTGCCAGCAGCGTGTGGCGCGGGAGCCCAGATACGCAGTATTTT	CASSVWRGSPDTQYF
-	-	TRBV6-6	TRBJ1-5	TGTGCCAGCAGTCACGGGAGTCTGGGCAATCAGCCCCAGCATTTT	CASSHGSLGNQPQHF
-	TRBD1	TRBV19	TRBJ2-1	TGTGCCAGTTCGACAGGGCCCAATGAGCAGTTCTTC	CASSTGPNEQFF
-	TRBD1	TRBV29-1	TRBJ2-7	TGCAGCGTTGTACTCGGGACAGGGGAGTACGAGCAGTACTTC	CSVVLGTGEYEQYF
-	TRBD2	TRBV7-2	TRBJ2-7	TGTGCCAGCAGCTCCAGACTAGCGGGTGGCTCCTACGAGCAGTACTTC	CASSSRLAGGSYEQYF
once	TRBD1	TRBV2	TRBJ2-1	TGTGCCAGCAGTGAACTAAGGGGGCTGGATGAGCAGTTCTTC	CASSELRGLDEQFF
once	-	TRBV9	TRBJ1-3	TGTGCCAGCAGCGTACAGGCAGGGATGACTGGAAACACCATATATTTT	CASSVQAGMTGNTIYF
-	-	TRBV4-3	TRBJ2-7	TGCGCCAGCAGCCAAGAAGATGACGCGGCCTACGAGCAGTACTTC	CASSQEDDAAYEQYF
-	TRBD2	TRBV5-1	TRBJ2-1	TGCGCCAGCAGCTTGGAGGAGGGGCGCGTCGCGGGAGGGATCTACAATGAGCAGTTCTTC	CASSLEEGRVAGGIYNEQFF
once	TRBD2	TRBV27	TRBJ2-3	TGTGCCAGCAGTTTCGGGGAGGGGAATACGCAGTATTTT	CASSFGEGNTQYF
-	TRBD1	TRBV5-1	TRBJ1-5	TGCGCCAGCAGCTTGGCCGCAGGGGGCCAGCCCCAGCATTTT	CASSLAAGGQPQHF
-	-	TRBV4-2	TRBJ1-1	TGTGCCAGCAGCCCCCGCTCTTCAGCTGAAGCTTTCTTT	CASSPRSSAEAFF
-	TRBD2	TRBV15	TRBJ2-7	TGTGCCACCAGCGCAAGCGGGAGTGGTTACGAGCAGTACTTC	CATSASGSGYEQYF
-	-	TRBV29-1	TRBJ2-1	TGCAGCGTTGAGGTCGCTGGGTTGGAGTACAATGAGCAGTTCTTC	CSVEVAGLEYNEQFF
-	TRBD2	TRBV28	TRBJ2-7	TGTGCCAGCAGTTTCCAAGCGGGGGGCTCCTACGAGCAGTACTTC	CASSFQAGGSYEQYF
-	TRBD1	TRBV28	TRBJ2-1	TGTGCCAGCAAACCTTCGGGACAGAACTACAATGAGCAGTTCTTC	CASKPSGQNYNEQFF